This TCR beta chain derives from a study of Tregs in tolerant kidney transplant recipients. In the case of this clone: The sequenced fragment ends 3 residues before the CDR3 boundary, so the rest is inferred from the germline J gene.

Generated by immunoSEQ multiplex PCR, the TCRdb table keeps only in-frame clones and is missing some. Its clone listing holds under 55,000 clones. The CDR3 has 14 residues. Trimming took off 6 bases at V and 1 base at J, with 13 bases between the two ends. Germline CDR1 DFQATT, CDR2 SNEGSKA (reference sequence). The specimen comprised CD4+ T cells from blood, sampled before the transplant. The sequence was collected from a human donor who received a combined kidney and bone marrow transplant. The chain employs TRBV20-1 and TRBJ2-4; no definite D call. The CDR3 loop reads CSAMNTQAKNIQYF. CDR3 DNA, as far as it was read: TGCAGTGCCATGAATACACAGGCCAAAAACATT.